Presented here are 25 T cell receptor beta chains from one specimen sequenced in a study of cytomegalovirus exposure and HLA in healthy donors. Amplification used 60 Vbeta primers and 13 Jbeta primers. TCRdb's copy holds only in-frame clones and misses some; the assay was immunoSEQ multiplex PCR. The table shows roughly 200,000 clones, with under 9.5% occurring only once. Sequenced sample: PBMCs. The receptors stem from a woman aged 25 to 45 in good health and CMV-seropositive.

This clone was picked up a small number of times. The gene calls are TRBV6-5 and TRBJ1-1; 9 bases line up with TRBD1. From germline, CDR1 is MNHEY and CDR2 SVGAGI. The CDR3 is 15 amino acids. Trimming removed 0 bases from V and 3 bases from J; junction bases left unmatched: 2. For the CDR3, the DNA is TGTGCCAGCAGTTACTCGGGACAGGGATACACTGAAGCTTTCTTT. Protein sequence: CASSYSGQGYTEAFF.

There are a few counts of this clone. The chain links TRBV5-1 to TRBJ2-7; 9 bases are shared with TRBD1. Trimming cost V 1 base and J 6 bases; bases outside gene matches: 8. Germline CDR1 reads SGHRS; CDR2 reads YFSETQ. CDR3 size: 15 residues. CDR3 region: CASSLTRTGDGEQYF. The CDR3 DNA is TGCGCCAGCAGCTTGACAAGGACAGGGGATGGCGAGCAGTACTTC.

The sample holds a few counts of this clone. This chain links TRBV7-9 with TRBJ2-7, with a possible D match to TRBD2 (5 bases). V dropped 4 bases and J dropped 2 bases, with 15 bases sitting between them. CDR3 length equals 15 residues. Germline V gives CDR1 SEHNR, CDR2 FQNEAQ (reference sequence). The CDR3 nucleotides read TGTGCCAGCAGCTCTAGTTCGGGAAGAACCTACGAGCAGTACTTC. Protein product: CASSSSSGRTYEQYF.

The chain employs TRBV7-9 and TRBJ2-4, with unresolved D. CDR3 size: 17 residues. CDR1 is SEHNR, CDR2 FQNEAQ, per germline (reference sequence). V dropped 1 base and J dropped 0 bases, with 13 bases sitting between them. CDR3 bases: TGTGCCAGCAGCTTAGGCTCGCATCGGTCAGCCAAAAACATTCAGTACTTC. Protein: CASSLGSHRSAKNIQYF.

This rearrangement joins TRBV29-1 to TRBJ1-2; perhaps TRBD1 as D (6 bases). This CDR3 has 13 amino acids. Germline values: CDR1 SQVTM, CDR2 ANQGSEA. Trimming removed 4 bases at V and 0 bases at J, with 9 bases between. CDR3: CSVVGGTNYGYTF. The CDR3 bases are TGCAGCGTTGTAGGGGGAACTAACTATGGCTACACCTTC.

Notes on this clone: The junction and the germline gene differ at one end; a read error may be behind it. V is TRBV7-9 and J is TRBJ1-3, with a possible D match to TRBD1 (6 bases). Germline V gene lookup returns CDR1 SEHNR and CDR2 FQNEAQ (reference sequence). The CDR3 covers 13 residues. The chain's CDR3 is CASSIAATGRWAF. The CDR3 DNA is TGTGCCAGCAGTATTGCAGCGACAGGCCGCTGGGCTTTT.

This chain joins TRBV27 and TRBJ2-1, with TRBD2 identical over 10 bases. Trimming took 0 bases from V and 7 from J; bases not matched to a gene: 6. Germline V gene lookup returns CDR1 MNHEY and CDR2 SMNVEV (reference sequence). This CDR3 region has 16 residues. The CDR3 spells CASSLSLAGVGNEQFF. The DNA of the CDR3 is TGTGCCAGCAGTTTATCCCTAGCGGGAGTAGGAAATGAGCAGTTCTTC.

The rearrangement links TRBV10-1 to TRBJ1-2; 7 nucleotides align to TRBD1. Germline CDR1 is WNHNN and CDR2 is SYGVQD (reference sequence). With V trimmed by 0 bases and J by 4 bases, 2 bases remained unmatched. This CDR3 is 14 amino acids long. The CDR3 loop is CASSESAGGYGYTF. CDR3 coding DNA: TGCGCCAGCAGTGAGTCGGCAGGGGGCTATGGCTACACCTTC.

V is TRBV5-1 and J is TRBJ2-7, with D perhaps TRBD2 (5 bases). This CDR3 comprises 14 residues. V lost 4 bases and J lost 1, with 12 bases in between. Germline V gene sequence: CDR1 SGHRS, CDR2 YFSETQ. The CDR3 protein is CASSPTTPSYEQYF. CDR3 DNA: TGCGCCAGCAGCCCGACTACCCCTTCCTACGAGCAGTACTTC.

This clone was seen a few times. The chain combines TRBV27 with TRBJ2-3; 8 bases fit TRBD1. In germline, CDR1 is MNHEY, CDR2 SMNVEV (reference sequence). J was trimmed by 7 bases and V by 3 bases; bases with no gene match: 15. The CDR3 spans 17 residues. CDR3 sequence: CASSFRAAGRGPNTQYF. As DNA, the CDR3 is TGTGCCAGCAGTTTTCGGGCGGCGGGCAGGGGGCCAAATACGCAGTATTTT.

V is TRBV30 and J is TRBJ1-5; 7 positions agree with TRBD1. V shed 2 bases, J shed 3 bases, and the junction held 7 bases outside the gene matches. The CDR3 runs to 15 residues. CDR1 GTSNPN and CDR2 SVGIG come from the germline V gene (reference sequence). The CDR3: CAWSNRGLYNQPQHF. CDR3 DNA sequence: TGTGCCTGGAGTAACAGGGGTCTGTACAATCAGCCCCAGCATTTT. The full variable domain, with the rest looked up from reference TRBV30 and TRBJ1-5, is SQTIHQWPATLVQPVGSPLSLECTVEGTSNPNLYWYRQAAGRGLQLLFYSVGIGQISSEVPQNLSASRPQDRQFILSSKKLLLSDSGFYLCAWSNRGLYNQPQHFGDGTRLSIL.

The V and J genes are TRBV7-9 and TRBJ1-5; weak D call: TRBD1 (6 bases). Looked up from germline, CDR1 is SEHNR and CDR2 is FQNEAQ (reference sequence). With 5 bases removed from V and 5 bases from J, the gap between germline ends came to 22 bases. The CDR3 has 17 amino acids. The CDR3 nucleotides read TGTGCCAGCAGCCCTCTCCCGGGACACGGGGCGGATCAGCCCCAGCATTTT. As protein: CASSPLPGHGADQPQHF. Full variable domain (rest looked up from reference TRBV7-9 and TRBJ1-5): DTGVSQNPRHKITKRGQNVTFRCDPISEHNRLYWYRQTLGQGPEFLTYFQNEAQLEKSRLLSDRFSAERPKGSFSTLEIQRTEQGDSAMYLCASSPLPGHGADQPQHFGDGTRLSIL.

This CDR3 reads CAWLLQGTGNTIYF. The CDR3 DNA reads as TGTGCCTGGCTCCTACAGGGGACTGGAAACACCATATATTTT. The chain links TRBV30 to TRBJ1-3, with TRBD1 identical over 7 bases. The CDR3 covers 14 residues. Germline values: CDR1 GTSNPN, CDR2 SVGIG (reference sequence). V lost 5 bases, J lost 2 bases, and 6 bases stayed unmatched.

This clone was counted only a few times. This CDR3 is also generated by other DNA sequences in the sample. The chain employs TRBV2 and TRBJ2-1, with 10 bases lining up with TRBD2. The germline V gene encodes CDR1 SNHLY and CDR2 FYNNEI. V trimming: 4 bases; J trimming: 10 bases; junction bases outside the gene matches: 4. CDR3 length equals 13 residues. The CDR3 reads CASSGLAGGEQFF. For the CDR3, the DNA is TGTGCCAGCAGTGGACTAGCGGGTGGGGAGCAGTTCTTC.

This clone has more than one count but fewer than ten. The sample holds other DNA sequences that translate to the same CDR3. The V and J genes are TRBV5-1 and TRBJ2-3; D is possibly TRBD2 (6 bases). Trimming removed 0 bases from V and 0 bases from J, with 8 bases in between. Germline CDR1 is SGHRS and CDR2 is YFSETQ. CDR3 size: 15 residues. The CDR3: CASSLVAGSTDTQYF. The CDR3 bases are TGCGCCAGCAGCTTGGTGGCGGGAAGCACAGATACGCAGTATTTT.

The genes are TRBV6-4 and TRBJ2-3, with a weak D call TRBD2 (6 bases). Deletions cut 3 bases from V and 6 bases from J, with 13 bases between. This CDR3 region has 14 residues. Germline values: CDR1 MRHNA, CDR2 SNTAGT. The CDR3 loop reads CASSEGLPGDTQYF. CDR3 sequence (DNA): TGTGCCAGCAGTGAGGGACTCCCCGGGGATACGCAGTATTTT.

This clone was seen only a few times. The chain links TRBV19 to TRBJ2-5; possible D gene TRBD2, 6 bases. The ends were cut back, 3 bases at V and 2 bases at J, with 19 bases in the middle. The CDR3 totals 17 residues. Germline V gene lookup returns CDR1 LNHDA and CDR2 SQIVND (reference sequence). The DNA of the CDR3 is TGTGCCAGTAGTATCTGGACGGGGGAGAGGGGTCAAGAGACCCAGTACTTC. Amino acid sequence: CASSIWTGERGQETQYF.

This clone was counted between two and nine times. V and J are TRBV29-1 and TRBJ1-1, with 7 bases aligning to TRBD1. The germline gives CDR1 SQVTM, CDR2 ANQGSEA. The CDR3 length is 13 residues. V shed 7 bases, J shed 5 bases, and the junction held 10 bases outside the gene matches. The CDR3 coding sequence is TGCAGCGCACACAGGGGCTCAGGGACTGAAGCTTTCTTT. Its translation: CSAHRGSGTEAFF.

This chain joins TRBV6-5 and TRBJ2-7; D is undetermined. The ends were cut back, 7 bases at V and 0 bases at J, with 10 bases in the middle. The CDR3 sequence is 13 residues long. CDR1 and CDR2 from the germline V gene are MNHEY and SVGAGI. The CDR3 reads CASIAGSSYEQYF. For the CDR3, the DNA is TGTGCCAGCATCGCAGGTTCCTCCTACGAGCAGTACTTC.

This chain joins TRBV5-1 and TRBJ2-5, with D perhaps TRBD2 (6 bases). The CDR3 is made up of 14 amino acids. Trimming cost V 1 base and J 4 bases, with 11 bases left between them. Germline CDR1 and CDR2: SGHRS and YFSETQ. The CDR3 here is CASSLRETRETQYF. The CDR3 DNA reads as TGCGCCAGCAGCTTGCGGGAGACAAGAGAGACCCAGTACTTC.

V usage is TRBV4-1 and J usage is TRBJ2-3, with 7 bases aligning to TRBD2. The length of the CDR3 is 19 residues. V shed 3 bases, J shed 0 bases, and the junction held 15 bases outside the gene matches. Per germline, CDR1 MGHRA and CDR2 YSYEKL. The CDR3 DNA is TGCGCCAGCAGCCAGGGACTTCGCGGGGGTTTCACTAGCACAGATACGCAGTATTTT. It codes for CASSQGLRGGFTSTDTQYF.

This chain connects TRBV6-4 to TRBJ1-5, with 9 bases matching TRBD1. V dropped 4 bases and J dropped 5; count of bases not matched to a gene: 3. Looked up from germline, CDR1 is MRHNA and CDR2 is SNTAGT. This CDR3 has 14 amino acids. The CDR3 loop reads CASSADRGYQPQHF. The CDR3 coding sequence is TGTGCCAGCAGTGCGGACAGGGGATATCAGCCCCAGCATTTT.

This clone occurred a few times. In DNA, the CDR3 is TGTGCCATCCGGAGAGACAGGGATGGCAAAAACATTCAGTACTTC. This sequence encodes CAIRRDRDGKNIQYF. The chain recombines TRBV6-1 with TRBJ2-4, with 7 nucleotides matching TRBD1. The CDR3 sequence is 15 residues long. The J segment lost 3 bases and the V segment lost 10 bases, leaving 12 bases of the junction unmatched. Germline-derived CDR1 and CDR2 are MNHNS and SASEGT.

This clone showed up just a few times. The sample holds other DNA sequences that translate to the same CDR3. CDR3 protein: CASSRPSYNEQFF. DNA of the CDR3: TGCGCCAGCAGCCGTCCTTCCTACAATGAGCAGTTCTTC. The rearrangement uses TRBV4-1 and TRBJ2-1; D uncertain. Trimming pared 4 bases from V and 1 base from J, leaving 5 bases between. Germline-derived CDR1 and CDR2 are MGHRA and YSYEKL. This CDR3 region has 13 residues.

The V call is TRBV5-1, the J call TRBJ1-2; no reliable D call. This CDR3 comprises 14 residues. V was clipped by 0 bases and J by 2 bases, with 8 bases between them. Germline lookup yields CDR1 SGHRS and CDR2 YFSETQ. The CDR3 here is CASSLAAKNYGYTF. CDR3 DNA sequence: TGCGCCAGCAGCTTGGCCGCGAAGAACTATGGCTACACCTTC.